The clone carrying this TCR beta chain was seen only a few times. V lost 2 bases to trimming and J lost 4 bases, with 18 bases between them. CDR3 length: 16 amino acids. Germline CDR1 reads SGHRS; CDR2 reads YFSETQ. Authors' data handling: Reference gene primers were amplified, and this amplification served to estimate nucleated cell counts. Here immunoSEQ multiplex PCR was the method, and the copy in TCRdb shows in-frame clones only, minus some. That table gives V, J and clone size, and the DNA gave D and trimming. The sample yields some 220,000 clones, approximately 85% seen once. Patients from Seattle were sampled longitudinally, starting during active infection. This specimen belongs to a study of blood T cell repertoires in COVID-19. Study-wide context: Spain, Italy and the United States supplied samples that represented acute and convalescent COVID-19.

The sequence derives from a woman in her seventies with COVID-19, enrolled during active disease. The gene calls are TRBV5-1 and TRBJ1-2; a weak D match, TRBD1 (5 bases). The specimen was peripheral blood. CDR3 in amino acids: CASSFEGQFRGYGYTF. For the CDR3, the DNA is TGCGCCAGCAGCTTCGAAGGACAATTTAGAGGCTATGGCTACACCTTC.